This T cell receptor beta chain is from a study of T cells in Graves' hyperthyroidism and ophthalmopathy. The CDR3 loop spans 15 amino acids. Germline trimming cut 7 bases from V and 8 bases from J; bases unmatched to any gene: 16. The germline CDR1 and CDR2 sequences are SQVTM and ANQGSEA. RNA transcripts provided the source from which TCR beta CDR3 regions were amplified. An initial round of RT-PCR targeting the TCR CDR3 relied on the HTBI primer set. TCRdb fed the multiplex PCR reads into MiXCR, producing one record per CDR3 protein. The sample holds around 660,000 distinct CDR3 sequences, nearly 45% seen once.

The sequence derives from an adult man with Graves' disease, either hyperthyroidism or ophthalmopathy (not recorded which). The chain uses TRBV29-1 and TRBJ1-4, with 7 positions matching TRBD1. The specimen sequenced was peripheral blood or thyroid tissue (not recorded which). This chain's CDR3 is CSAVLQGSYGEKLFF. DNA of the CDR3: TGCAGCGCCGTACTACAGGGGAGCTATGGCGAAAAACTGTTTTTT. The full variable domain, with the rest looked up from reference TRBV29-1 and TRBJ1-4, is SAVISQKPSRDICQRGTSLTIQCQVDSQVTMMFWYRQQPGQSLTLIATANQGSEATYESGFVIDKFPISRPNLTFSTLTVSNMSPEDSSIYLCSAVLQGSYGEKLFFGSGTQLSVL.